A selection of T cell receptor beta chains follows, all from one sample in a study of regulatory dendritic cells for organ transplantation. This table comes from immunoSEQ multiplex PCR, and its TCRdb copy is limited to in-frame clones, with some not included. The sample shows 30,000 to 40,000 clones, roughly nine tenths of them seen only once. The sample taken for sequencing was naive CD4+ T cells from blood. Source of these receptors: a human donor in good health. The CDR3 runs from the conserved cysteine through the conserved F or W.

J gene,V gene,CDR3 protein
TRBJ2-5,TRBV18,CASSLDRKTQYF
TRBJ2-5,TRBV4-1,CASSRTGLGQETQYF
TRBJ2-1,TRBV19,CASSARGLDEQFF
TRBJ2-1,TRBV5-6,CASSLLNYNEQFF
TRBJ1-5,TRBV28,CASSLEGGNQPQHF
TRBJ2-7,TRBV9,CASSVASGLSYEQYF
TRBJ2-2,TRBV5-4,CASSAGTGVGAGELFF
TRBJ1-6,TRBV6-1,CASSGARGDNSPLHF
TRBJ1-1,TRBV5-4,CASSLDRNTEAFF
TRBJ2-1,TRBV18,CASSPWASGQGANEQFF
TRBJ1-1,TRBV2,CASSLDRYTEAFF
TRBJ2-5,TRBV27,CASSPLFARTGGSETQYF
TRBJ1-1,TRBV7-2,CASSLRVAGNTEAFF
TRBJ1-2,TRBV7-9,CASSLDSGTGWNGYTF
TRBJ1-1,TRBV18,CASSASLNTEAFF
TRBJ2-2,TRBV25-1,CASSELGRGLIKVGELFF
TRBJ1-2,TRBV6-5,CASSRGQGHGYTF
TRBJ2-6,TRBV9,CASSYETSRSGANVLTF
TRBJ1-1,TRBV6-5,CASSLTENTEAFF
TRBJ2-5,TRBV7-9,CASRDTGREETQYF